A selection of T cell receptor beta chains follows, all from one sample in a study of T cell changes during pregnancy in multiple sclerosis. Only in-frame clones appear in the TCRdb table, and some are missing; sequencing was by immunoSEQ multiplex PCR. The table shows about 51,000 clones, with 90% to 95% occurring only once. Specimen: CD4+ T cells from peripheral blood mononuclear cells, collected in the second trimester of pregnancy. The receptor source for this set is a female donor with multiple sclerosis, enrolled in a pregnancy study. Each CDR3 is given with its conserved first and last residue. The D gene is left open where the match is weak. Not every row has a clone size; where given, it reads once, few, many or a size class.

j_call,clone_size,v_call,d_call,cdr3_nt,cdr3_aa
TRBJ2-1,.,TRBV19,.,TGTGCCAGTAGTCCGCTAGGGGGGGGTGTGAATGAGCAGTTCTTC,CASSPLGGGVNEQFF
TRBJ1-4,many,TRBV5-1,.,TGCGCCAGCATGAGTGGAGGTTATGCAACTAATGAAAAACTGTTTTTT,CASMSGGYATNEKLFF
TRBJ1-1,.,TRBV15,TRBD1,TGTGCCACCAGCAGAGGAGGGGGCGGGCACACTGAAGCTTTCTTT,CATSRGGGGHTEAFF
TRBJ2-5,.,TRBV18,TRBD2,TGTGCCAGCTCACCACTCCTCTCTAGCGGGGGAAACCAAGAGACCCAGTACTTC,CASSPLLSSGGNQETQYF
TRBJ2-7,.,TRBV18,TRBD1,TGTGCCAGCTCACCAATAAAGACAGGGGGAGGCGAGCAGTACTTC,CASSPIKTGGGEQYF
TRBJ2-5,.,TRBV4-3,TRBD2,TGCGCCAGCAGCCAAGTTCATAACGCTGGCGGGGGCCAAGAGACCCAGTACTTC,CASSQVHNAGGGQETQYF
TRBJ1-2,.,TRBV6-1,TRBD1,TGTGCCAGCAGTGTTTCGGACAGGAACTATGGCTACACCTTC,CASSVSDRNYGYTF
TRBJ1-1,.,TRBV10-3,TRBD1,TGTGCCATCAAATTAGAGGGGGCCGGTAACACTGAAGCTTTCTTT,CAIKLEGAGNTEAFF
TRBJ1-2,.,TRBV19,TRBD1,TGTGCCAGTAGTCCAGGACAGGGGGTAAACTTACACTATGGCTACACCTTC,CASSPGQGVNLHYGYTF
TRBJ1-3,.,TRBV9,.,TGTGCCAGCGGTGGAGCCTCTGGAAACACCATATATTTT,CASGGASGNTIYF
TRBJ1-1,.,TRBV4-3,TRBD1,TGCGCCAGCAGCCAAGAAACCGGGACAGGGAGTCGTGGCACTGAAGCTTTCTTT,CASSQETGTGSRGTEAFF
TRBJ2-1,.,TRBV7-9,TRBD1,TGTGCCAGCAGGTTAGGGCTTTGGACAGGTATCAACAATGAGCAGTTCTTC,CASRLGLWTGINNEQFF
TRBJ2-3,.,TRBV5-4,TRBD1,TGTGCCAGCAGCTTCGGGACAGCCACAGATACGCAGTATTTT,CASSFGTATDTQYF
TRBJ1-1,.,TRBV30,.,TGTGCCTGGACCCAATGGGGCGCCTCCGACACTGAAGCTTTCTTT,CAWTQWGASDTEAFF
TRBJ1-1,.,TRBV30,.,TGTGCCTACCGGGACTCCGGAGGCGCTTTCTTT,CAYRDSGGAFF
TRBJ1-1,.,TRBV12-5,TRBD1,TGTGCTAGTGGTTTTGACAGGGGGCGGAGCACTGAAGCTTTCTTT,CASGFDRGRSTEAFF
TRBJ1-3,.,TRBV7-6,.,TGTGCCAGCAGCCCCGGGGGGACCTCTGGAAACACCATATATTTT,CASSPGGTSGNTIYF
TRBJ2-1,once,TRBV7-3,TRBD2,TGTGCCAGCAGCTTAATCAGCGGGGGGGTCAATGAGCAGTTCTTC,CASSLISGGVNEQFF
TRBJ1-2,.,TRBV18,TRBD1,TGTGCCAGCTCACCGGGAAGGACAGGACAATATGGCTACACCTTC,CASSPGRTGQYGYTF
TRBJ1-4,.,TRBV6-1,.,TGTGCGACGGGGGGGACGGAGGCTCAAAAACTGTTTTTT,CATGGTEAQKLFF
TRBJ2-2,.,TRBV7-3,TRBD1,TGTGCCAGCAGCCCGACAGGGATCGGGGAGCTGTTTTTT,CASSPTGIGELFF
TRBJ1-1,.,TRBV9,TRBD1,TGTGCCAGCAGCGTAGGAGACAGGGGGCAGGGAGCTTTCTTT,CASSVGDRGQGAFF
TRBJ2-2,.,TRBV19,.,TGTGCCAGTAGTCCGGACATTTTGAACACCGGGGAGCTGTTTTTT,CASSPDILNTGELFF
TRBJ2-1,few,TRBV9,TRBD2,TGTGCCAGCAGTCTAGCGGGGGGGCGGGAGAATGAGCAGTTCTTC,CASSLAGGRENEQFF
TRBJ2-3,.,TRBV15,TRBD1,TGTGCCACCAGCAGAGCCACCGGGACAGGGGGAGGGGATACGCAGTATTTT,CATSRATGTGGGDTQYF
TRBJ1-2,.,TRBV6-1,.,TGTGCCAGCAGTTTCCTCCGGGACACTAACTATGGCTACACCTTC,CASSFLRDTNYGYTF
TRBJ2-5,.,TRBV7-2,.,TGTGCCAGCAGCTTAATGGCAGATCAAGAGACCCAGTACTTC,CASSLMADQETQYF
TRBJ2-3,.,TRBV7-9,.,TGTGCCAGCAGCTTATTTGGGGCCCGTCGCACAGATACGCAGTATTTT,CASSLFGARRTDTQYF
TRBJ2-2,.,TRBV9,TRBD2,TGTGCCAGCAGCCCAAGGACTAGGACCGGGGAGCTGTTTTTT,CASSPRTRTGELFF
TRBJ1-1,.,TRBV30,.,TGTGCCTGGAGTGTTGGGGCCCCTGAAGCTTTCTTT,CAWSVGAPEAFF
TRBJ1-1,.,TRBV2,TRBD1,TGTGCCAGCAGTGAAAGGACAGGGGCGACTGAAGCTTTCTTT,CASSERTGATEAFF
TRBJ1-1,.,TRBV27,.,TGTGCCAGCAGTTCAACAGGGTACACTGAAGCTTTCTTT,CASSSTGYTEAFF
TRBJ1-2,.,TRBV10-3,.,TGTGCCATCAGACAGGCGCTAGGGCATGGCTACACCTTC,CAIRQALGHGYTF
TRBJ2-7,.,TRBV7-9,.,TGTGCCAGCAGCTTAGCCAACGAGCAGTACTTC,CASSLANEQYF
TRBJ1-3,.,TRBV19,.,TGTGCCAGTAGTGTCCAGGATTTCTCTGGAAACACCATATATTTT,CASSVQDFSGNTIYF
TRBJ2-2,.,TRBV5-4,TRBD2,TGTGCCAGCAGCCGGGGGACTAGCGGGGTGAACACCGGGGAGCTGTTTTTT,CASSRGTSGVNTGELFF
TRBJ1-3,.,TRBV6-5,TRBD1,TGTGCCAGCAGTTTGGACAGGGTGGCTGGAAACACCATATATTTT,CASSLDRVAGNTIYF
TRBJ2-5,.,TRBV7-9,TRBD1,TGTGCCAGCAGCTTACTGGACAGGCGGGAGACCCAGTACTTC,CASSLLDRRETQYF
TRBJ1-2,.,TRBV7-2,.,TGTGCCAGCAGCTTAAAGGACTGGGGACACTACACCTTC,CASSLKDWGHYTF
TRBJ1-2,.,TRBV7-8,.,TGTGCCAGCAGCCCACCCCGCAGGGTGGATCCTATTAACTATGGCTACACCTTC,CASSPPRRVDPINYGYTF
TRBJ2-1,.,TRBV6-5,TRBD1,TGTGCCAGCAGGCGACAGGGTACGAATGAGCAGTTCTTC,CASRRQGTNEQFF
TRBJ1-5,once,TRBV6-4,.,TGTGCCAGCAGTCAACAGCTTAATCAGCCCCAGCATTTT,CASSQQLNQPQHF
TRBJ2-7,.,TRBV6-1,TRBD2,TGTGCCAGCAGTGACCGAGCGGGGGGGCGTCTTATCTACGAGCAGTACTTC,CASSDRAGGRLIYEQYF